This T cell receptor beta chain was identified in a study of blood T cell repertoires in COVID-19. Across the study: From the United States, Italy and Spain came samples of acute and convalescent COVID-19. T cells, B-cell-depleted T cells, or PBMCs provided the cDNA or gDNA that served as material.

CDR3 size: 15 residues. The germline V and J ends were trimmed by 1 base and 0 bases, with 7 bases remaining between them. Germline CDR1 reads MGHRA; CDR2 reads YSYEKL. Sequencing was performed with immunoSEQ multiplex PCR; in TCRdb, only in-frame clones are kept and a portion is missing. The repertoire includes approximately 210,000 clones, 92% of them detected once, and around 1.2% sits in the top ten. The sequenced material came from peripheral blood. This clonotype was sampled from a man aged 25 to 40 with acute or convalescent COVID-19. The chain couples TRBV4-1 to TRBJ1-3, with TRBD1 as a possible D gene (5 bases). The CDR3 loop reads CASSQGQYSGNTIYF. CDR3 bases: TGCGCCAGCAGCCAAGGACAGTACTCTGGAAACACCATATATTTT.